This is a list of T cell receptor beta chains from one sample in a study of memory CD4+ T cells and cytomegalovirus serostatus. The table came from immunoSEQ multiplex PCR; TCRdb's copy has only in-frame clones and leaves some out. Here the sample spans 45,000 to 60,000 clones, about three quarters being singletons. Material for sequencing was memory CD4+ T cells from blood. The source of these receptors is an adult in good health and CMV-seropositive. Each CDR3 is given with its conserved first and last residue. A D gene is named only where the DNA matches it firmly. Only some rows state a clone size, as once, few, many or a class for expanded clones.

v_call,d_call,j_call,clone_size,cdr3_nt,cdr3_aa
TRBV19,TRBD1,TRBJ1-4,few,TGTGCCAGTTCGGGAACAGGGGGCGGAAAACTGTTTTTT,CASSGTGGGKLFF
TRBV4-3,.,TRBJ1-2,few,TGCGCCAGCAGCCAAGATACACGGACCTATGGCTACACCTTC,CASSQDTRTYGYTF
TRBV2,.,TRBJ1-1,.,TGTGCCAGCAGTGAACGTCCAGGAGGGAACACTGAAGCTTTCTTT,CASSERPGGNTEAFF
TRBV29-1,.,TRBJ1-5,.,TGCAGCGTTGAAGTGACTAGCAATCAGCCCCAGCATTTT,CSVEVTSNQPQHF
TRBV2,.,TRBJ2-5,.,TGTGCCAGCAGTGTTGGGGGAGAGACCCAGTACTTC,CASSVGGETQYF
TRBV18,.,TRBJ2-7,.,TGTGCCAGCTCACCACTTGGGTCCTACGAGCAGTACTTC,CASSPLGSYEQYF
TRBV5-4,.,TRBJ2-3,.,TGTGCCAGCAGCGCCGACTTAGCGTTAAGGACAGATACGCAGTATTTT,CASSADLALRTDTQYF
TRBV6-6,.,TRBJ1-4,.,TGTGCCAGCCGAGGGGGTGAAAAACTGTTTTTT,CASRGGEKLFF
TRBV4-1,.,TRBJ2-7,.,TGCGCCAGCAGCCAAGCGGATAGCGGTTTCTACGAGCAGTACTTC,CASSQADSGFYEQYF
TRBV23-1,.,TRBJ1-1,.,TGCGCCAGCAGTCGACGACAGGTGAACACTGAAGCTTTCTTT,CASSRRQVNTEAFF
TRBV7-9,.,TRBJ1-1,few,TGTGCCAGCAGCTTAGCGCGGGGATGGACTGAAGCTTTCTTT,CASSLARGWTEAFF
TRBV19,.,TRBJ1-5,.,TGTGCCAGTAAAATGGGACCGAACAATCAGCCCCAGCATTTT,CASKMGPNNQPQHF
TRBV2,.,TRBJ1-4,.,TGTGCCAGCAGTGAGATAGGGCACGAAAAACTGTTTTTT,CASSEIGHEKLFF
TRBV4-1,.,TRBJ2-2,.,TGCGCCAGCACCCCAAACACCGGGGAGCTGTTTTTT,CASTPNTGELFF
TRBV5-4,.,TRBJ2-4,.,TGTGCCAGCAGCCCCCGAAGGGAAAACATTCAGTACTTC,CASSPRRENIQYF
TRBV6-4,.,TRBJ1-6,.,TGTGCCAGCAGTGAACTGGGACGGGGTAATTCACCCCTCCACTTT,CASSELGRGNSPLHF
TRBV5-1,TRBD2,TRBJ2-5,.,TGCGCCAGCAGCTTAGGAACTAGCGGGGCCTGGGCCCAGTACTTC,CASSLGTSGAWAQYF
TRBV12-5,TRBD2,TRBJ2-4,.,TGTGCTAGTGGTTTGACCTCCGGACTAGGCATTCAGTACTTC,CASGLTSGLGIQYF
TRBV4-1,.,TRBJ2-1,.,TGCGCCAGCAGCCCTTCGGACCGGAGCTACAATGAGCAGTTCTTC,CASSPSDRSYNEQFF
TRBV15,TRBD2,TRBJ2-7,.,TGTGCCACCAGCAGAGATCAGGGCGGGAGGGTCAACGAGCAGTACTTC,CATSRDQGGRVNEQYF
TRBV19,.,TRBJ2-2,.,TGTGCCAGCTCACGTATCCCCGGGACGGTCACCGGGGAGCTGTTTTTT,CASSRIPGTVTGELFF
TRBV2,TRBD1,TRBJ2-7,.,TGTGCCAGCAGTGTGCAGGGGGCAGGGGAGCAGTACTTC,CASSVQGAGEQYF
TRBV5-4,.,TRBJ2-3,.,TGTGCCAGCAGCTTGGCGGGACAAGGGACAGATACGCAGTATTTT,CASSLAGQGTDTQYF
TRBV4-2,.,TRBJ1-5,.,TGTGCCAGCAGCCAAGAGTGGACGGGCAGAGGGGGGCCCCAGCATTTT,CASSQEWTGRGGPQHF
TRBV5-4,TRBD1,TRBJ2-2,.,TGTGCCAGCAACACAGGGGGCGCGGGCAACACCGGGGAGCTGTTTTTT,CASNTGGAGNTGELFF
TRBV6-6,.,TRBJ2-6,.,TGTGCCAGCAGTCTTGGGGGCTCTGGGGCCAACGTCCTGACTTTC,CASSLGGSGANVLTF
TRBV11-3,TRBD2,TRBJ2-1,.,TGTGCCAGCAGCTCCCGCGGGACGGGAGGGAAGAAGTTCTTC,CASSSRGTGGKKFF
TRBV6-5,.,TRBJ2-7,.,TGTGCCAGCAGTTTTCAGGGCGAGCAGTACTTC,CASSFQGEQYF
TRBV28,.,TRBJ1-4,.,TGTGCCAGCAGTCCATCACGGGAATACACTAATGAAAAACTGTTTTTT,CASSPSREYTNEKLFF
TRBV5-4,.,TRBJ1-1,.,TGTGCCAGCAGCCCCCAGACGGTGAACACTGAAGCTTTCTTT,CASSPQTVNTEAFF
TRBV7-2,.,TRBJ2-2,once,TGTGCCAGCAGCTCCGCTCCCGGGGCAGCCGGGGAGCTGTTTTTT,CASSSAPGAAGELFF
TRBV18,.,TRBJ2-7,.,TGTGCCAGCTTAACAAAGCGGGACAGCTCCTACGAGCAGTACTTC,CASLTKRDSSYEQYF
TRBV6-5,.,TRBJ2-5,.,TGTGCCAGCAGTCGGACAGCTCAAGAGACCCAGTACTTC,CASSRTAQETQYF
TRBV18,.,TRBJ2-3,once,TGTGCCAGCTCACCGACGGGGCGCACAGATACGCAGTATTTT,CASSPTGRTDTQYF
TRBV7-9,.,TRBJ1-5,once,TGTGCCAGCGCTATTGAGGGTAGCAATCAGCCCCAGCATTTT,CASAIEGSNQPQHF
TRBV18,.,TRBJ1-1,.,TGTGCCAGCTCACCGGGGCGAACGGGTGCTGGTGAAGCTTTCTTT,CASSPGRTGAGEAFF
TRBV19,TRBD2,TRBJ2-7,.,TGTGCCAGTAGTGAGGGACTAGCGGGAGTGGGTGAGCAGTACTTC,CASSEGLAGVGEQYF
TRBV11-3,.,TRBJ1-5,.,TGTGCCAGCAGCGTCCAGAAGCTCCGTACGCCCCAGCATTTT,CASSVQKLRTPQHF
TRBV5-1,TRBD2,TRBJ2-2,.,TGCGCCAGCAGCTTGGTAGCTAGCGGGAGGACCGGGGAGCTGTTTTTT,CASSLVASGRTGELFF
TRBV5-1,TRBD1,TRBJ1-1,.,TGCGCCAGCAGCTTGGCCAAAACAGGGGCGACTGAAGCTTTCTTT,CASSLAKTGATEAFF
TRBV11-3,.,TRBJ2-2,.,TGTGCCAGCAGCTTAGTTCCCCCACCACGAGGGGAGCTGTTTTTT,CASSLVPPPRGELFF
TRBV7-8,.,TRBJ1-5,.,TGTGCCAGCAGCTTACAGAATAATCAGCCCCAGCATTTT,CASSLQNNQPQHF
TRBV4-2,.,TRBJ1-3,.,TGTGCCAGCAGCCAAGGGACATATTCTGGAAACACCATATATTTT,CASSQGTYSGNTIYF
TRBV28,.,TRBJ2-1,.,TGTGCCAGCAGTTTAATTGTCCGGAATGAGCAGTTCTTC,CASSLIVRNEQFF
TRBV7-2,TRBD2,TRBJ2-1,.,TGTGCCAGCAGCTTCGGGACTAGCGGGACTGTTCGACAGTTCTTC,CASSFGTSGTVRQFF
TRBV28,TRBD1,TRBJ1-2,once,TGTGCCAGCAGTGGGGGACAGTTCCATGGCTACACCTTC,CASSGGQFHGYTF
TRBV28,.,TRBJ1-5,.,TGTGCCAGCAGTTTTTGGAGCAATCAGCCCCAGCATTTT,CASSFWSNQPQHF
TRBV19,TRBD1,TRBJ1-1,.,TGTGCCAGAGGGGACAGGGACGCTGAAGCTTTCTTT,CARGDRDAEAFF